One sample yielded the 20 T cell receptor beta chains listed below, sequenced in a study of blood T cell repertoires in COVID-19. Some clones are missing from TCRdb's copy, which holds only in-frame ones; the method was immunoSEQ multiplex PCR. The data show 45,000 to 70,000 clones, roughly 82% seen once. The sample was peripheral blood. The receptors shown here come from a woman over 75 with acute or convalescent COVID-19.

The rearrangement links TRBV7-6 to TRBJ2-5; 11 nucleotides match TRBD1. Germline V gene sequence: CDR1 SGHVS, CDR2 FNYEAQ. The junction had 8 bases not matched to a gene; V was cut back by 1 base and J by 4 bases. There are 17 residues in the CDR3. In nucleotides, the CDR3 is TGTGCCAGCAGCTTAGGCCGGGACAGGGGGGAAGGAGAGACCCAGTACTTC. Translating gives CASSLGRDRGEGETQYF.

The V and J genes are TRBV9 and TRBJ2-6, with D possibly TRBD2 on 7 matching bases. CDR1 SGDLS and CDR2 YYNGEE come from the germline V gene. Trimming left V 4 bases short and J 1 base short, with 21 bases between. This CDR3 spans 19 amino acids. DNA for the CDR3: TGTGCCAGCAGCCCCCCGCTACGGGGGGCGCCTTCTGGGGCCAACGTCCTGACTTTC. Its protein product is CASSPPLRGAPSGANVLTF.

This chain uses TRBV19 with TRBJ2-6; 9 nucleotides line up with TRBD1. The CDR3 is 13 residues long. Per the germline V gene, CDR1 is LNHDA and CDR2 is SQIVND (reference sequence). V lost 5 bases, J lost 11 bases, and 4 bases stayed unmatched. CDR3 nucleotide sequence: TGTGCCAGTAGTTCCCGACAGGGGGACGTCCTGACTTTC. It encodes CASSSRQGDVLTF.

This sequence joins TRBV3-1 (or the pseudogene TRBV3-2) and TRBJ1-2; 7 bases agree with TRBD1. Germline values: CDR1 LGHDT, CDR2 YNNKEL (reference sequence). This CDR3 is built from 13 residues. With V trimmed by 2 bases and J by 7 bases, 4 bases remained unmatched. Written as DNA, the CDR3 is TGTGCCAGCAGCCAACTGGCAGGGGGTGGCTACACCTTC. Its translation: CASSQLAGGGYTF.

This rearrangement joins TRBV27 to TRBJ2-4; D remains unclear. V shed 3 bases and J shed 0 bases, with 3 bases lying between them. The CDR3 sequence is 13 residues long. Germline loops: CDR1 MNHEY, CDR2 SMNVEV (reference sequence). The CDR3 region has the DNA TGTGCCAGCAGTTTGGCAGCCAAAAACATTCAGTACTTC. This encodes CASSLAAKNIQYF.

The V and J genes are TRBV7-2 and TRBJ2-5; the match to TRBD1 covers 7 bases. After removal of 7 bases from V and 3 bases from J, the junction contained 5 bases not matched to a gene. Germline loops: CDR1 SGHTA, CDR2 FQGNSA. CDR3 size: 13 residues. CDR3: CASTADREETQYF. The CDR3, as DNA: TGTGCCAGCACCGCAGACAGGGAAGAGACCCAGTACTTC.

This clone has just one count. This sequence joins TRBV19 and TRBJ1-5; a possible D gene is TRBD1 (5 bases). Trimming removed 6 bases from V and 0 bases from J, with 9 bases in between. The CDR3 runs to 14 residues. The germline V gene has CDR1 LNHDA and CDR2 SQIVND (reference sequence). CDR3 sequence: CASRGQVSNQPQHF. CDR3 bases: TGTGCCAGTAGGGGGCAGGTTAGCAATCAGCCCCAGCATTTT.

The V gene is TRBV27, the J gene TRBJ1-1, with 8 bases fitting TRBD1. V shed 4 bases, J shed 3 bases, and the junction held 13 bases outside the gene matches. This CDR3 has 17 residues. The germline CDR1 and CDR2 sequences are MNHEY and SMNVEV (reference sequence). CDR3 bases: TGTGCCAGCAGTTCGTCCGGACAGGGAAAAAGGGACACTGAAGCTTTCTTT. It encodes CASSSSGQGKRDTEAFF.

V is TRBV12-3 or TRBV12-4 and J is TRBJ2-2; D might be TRBD2 (5 bases). The CDR3 has 12 residues. Between the trimmed V and J ends, which lost 6 bases and 13 bases, there was a span of 15 bases. CDR3 DNA: TGTGCCAGCAGAACGGAGGCCCCGAGGCTGTTTTTT. Translated: CASRTEAPRLFF.

The chain links TRBV7-9 to TRBJ2-1; D is possibly TRBD2 (6 bases). The CDR3 has 16 amino acids. Germline V gene data show CDR1 as SEHNR and CDR2 as FQNEAQ (reference sequence). Trimming shortened V by 1 base and J by 2 bases, and 12 bases separated the two germline ends. CDR3 protein: CASSLGRELTYNEQFF. In DNA form, the CDR3 reads TGTGCCAGCAGCTTAGGGAGGGAGTTGACCTACAATGAGCAGTTCTTC.

This chain uses TRBV6-6 with TRBJ2-6, with D unresolved. Germline V gene lookup returns CDR1 MNHNY and CDR2 SVGAGI (reference sequence). CDR3 length equals 15 residues. Deletions cut 5 bases from V and 4 bases from J, with 12 bases between. This CDR3 is CASSDPGVGANVLTF. CDR3 in DNA: TGTGCCAGCAGTGATCCAGGCGTGGGGGCCAACGTCCTGACTTTC.

This chain links TRBV6-2 or TRBV6-3 with TRBJ2-7, with 14 nucleotides matching TRBD2. Germline V gene sequence: CDR1 MNHEY, CDR2 SVGEGT. The length of the CDR3 is 20 residues. Trimming removed 6 bases from V and 4 bases from J; junction bases left unmatched: 20. This CDR3 reads CASRPLFRTSGGPISYEQYF. The CDR3 region has the DNA TGTGCCAGCAGACCTCTCTTTAGGACTAGCGGGGGGCCGATCTCTTACGAGCAGTACTTC.

The chain combines TRBV4-1 with TRBJ1-1, with 7 bases matching TRBD1. The germline gives CDR1 MGHRA, CDR2 YSYEKL. The CDR3 spans 17 residues. V gave up 3 bases and J gave up 2 bases; unmatched junction bases: 12. The CDR3: CASSHLLTGAANTEAFF. CDR3 nucleotide sequence: TGCGCCAGCAGCCACCTCCTCACAGGGGCCGCAAACACTGAAGCTTTCTTT.

The rearrangement uses TRBV4-1 and TRBJ1-6, with 8 nucleotides matching TRBD1. CDR3 length: 17 residues. V lost 3 bases and J lost 8; bases outside the gene matches: 12. The V gene's germline CDR1 is MGHRA and CDR2 YSYEKL. CDR3 residues: CASSQGSGGQGHSPLHF. In DNA form, the CDR3 reads TGCGCCAGCAGCCAGGGGTCGGGAGGACAGGGTCATTCACCCCTCCACTTT.

The J gene is TRBJ1-2, the V gene TRBV5-1; TRBD1 might be the D (6 bases). CDR3 length: 16 residues. Germline V gene lookup returns CDR1 SGHRS and CDR2 YFSETQ. V was cut by 7 bases and J by 5 bases, with 24 bases left in between. The CDR3 DNA reads as TGCGCCAGCTATCCGGGACACAGCCGCGATTGGTATGGCTACACCTTC. Its protein product is CASYPGHSRDWYGYTF.

This clone was detected once. The chain has TRBV2 and TRBJ1-2; 10 bases align to TRBD1. Trimming cost V 9 bases and J 5 bases; bases outside gene matches: 6. This CDR3 spans 13 amino acids. Per germline, CDR1 SNHLY and CDR2 FYNNEI. DNA of the CDR3: TGTGCCAGGCGGGACAGGGGAGTTTATGGCTACACCTTC. This sequence encodes CARRDRGVYGYTF.

This rearrangement joins TRBV7-2 to TRBJ2-5; TRBD2 matches 10 bases. V was clipped by 0 bases and J by 5 bases; unmatched bases: 9. Germline V gene data show CDR1 as SGHTA and CDR2 as FQGNSA. The CDR3 runs 17 residues. The CDR3 region has the DNA TGTGCCAGCAGCTTAGCGCTTGATAGCGGGAGGTTGGAGACCCAGTACTTC. It is translated as CASSLALDSGRLETQYF.

The chain recombines TRBV5-1 with TRBJ1-2; 7 bases fit TRBD1. The CDR3 runs 20 residues. Trimming took 5 bases from V and 0 from J; bases not matched to a gene: 22. Per the germline V gene, CDR1 is SGHRS and CDR2 is YFSETQ. The CDR3, as DNA: TGCGCCAGCAGAGCCGGGACACAGGGGAAAGGGATAGCGGCTAACTATGGCTACACCTTC. Its protein is CASRAGTQGKGIAANYGYTF. The full variable domain, in which reference TRBV5-1 and TRBJ1-2 provide the parts outside the CDR3, is KAGVTQTPRYLIKTRGQQVTLSCSPISGHRSVSWYQQTPGQGLQFLFEYFSETQRNKGNFPGRFSGRQFSNSRSEMNVSTLELGDSALYLCASRAGTQGKGIAANYGYTFGSGTRLTVV.

This chain connects TRBV5-1 to TRBJ2-7; D unresolved. CDR3 length: 11 residues. V shed 4 bases and J shed 4 bases, with 6 bases lying between them. Germline loops: CDR1 SGHRS, CDR2 YFSETQ. The CDR3 protein is CASSGAYEQYF. Here the CDR3 DNA reads TGCGCCAGCAGCGGAGCTTACGAGCAGTACTTC.

The V gene is TRBV7-9, the J gene TRBJ2-5, with 14 bases fitting TRBD2. J lost 7 bases, V lost 5 bases, and 6 bases had no gene match. The germline V gene encodes CDR1 SEHNR and CDR2 FQNEAQ (reference sequence). The CDR3 loop spans 15 amino acids. CDR3 sequence (DNA): TGTGCCAGCAGCCCGGGACTAGCGGGAGTGGGGACCCAGTACTTC. Its translation is CASSPGLAGVGTQYF.